This T cell receptor (beta chain) was sequenced for a study of shared clonotypes between healthy human individuals. Overall study context: CD4 naive cells filled three plates per donor, CD4 memory three, CD8 naive two and CD8 memory one.

Study observations and caveats: Generation probability values for non-shared clonotypes were lower than those for clonotypes shared by all four donors. Rarefaction showed that sequencing of sorted subsets was incomplete (despite large depth).

Concerning this clone itself: What it recognizes is unknown.

The repertoire was sequenced with immunoSEQ multiplex PCR; TCRdb's copy has only in-frame clones and lacks some. The sample lists 2 million to 2.5 million clones; over 90% were seen once. Researchers partitioned CD4+ cells into CD45RA+ naive and CD45RA-negative memory subsets. Germline V CDR1 and CDR2: SGHDT, YYEEEE. The CDR3 has 15 amino acids. Unmatched junction bases numbered 6, after V lost 7 bases and J lost 0 bases. The sample consisted of naive CD4+ T cells from PBMCs. Subset indicated: CD45RA+ positively selected. This clonotype was sampled from a man younger than 35 in good health. Some clones in this sample may be carry-over from other donors' samples. J is TRBJ2-3 and V is TRBV5-6; the match to TRBD1 covers 9 bases. CDR3 protein: CASGQGPLSTDTQYF. The CDR3 DNA reads as TGTGCCAGCGGACAGGGGCCCCTTAGCACAGATACGCAGTATTTT.